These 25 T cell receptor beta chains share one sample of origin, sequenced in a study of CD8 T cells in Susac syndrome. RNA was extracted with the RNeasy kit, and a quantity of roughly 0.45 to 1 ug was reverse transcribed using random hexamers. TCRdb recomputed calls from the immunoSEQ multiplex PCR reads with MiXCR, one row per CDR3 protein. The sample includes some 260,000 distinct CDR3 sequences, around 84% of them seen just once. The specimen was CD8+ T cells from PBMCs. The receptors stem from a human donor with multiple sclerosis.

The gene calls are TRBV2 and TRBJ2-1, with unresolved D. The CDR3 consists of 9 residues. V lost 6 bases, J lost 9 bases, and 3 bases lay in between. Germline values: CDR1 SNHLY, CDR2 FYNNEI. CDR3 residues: CASRGEQFF. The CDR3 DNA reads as TGTGCCAGCAGGGGTGAGCAGTTCTTC.

The CDR3 region is CASSPMREQGMSGGANVLTF. CDR3 sequence (DNA): TGTGCCAGCAGCCCCATGCGGGAGCAGGGAATGTCCGGTGGGGCCAACGTCCTGACTTTC. The J gene is TRBJ2-6, the V gene TRBV11-1; 7 bases agree with TRBD2. Unmatched junction bases numbered 19, after V lost 5 bases and J lost 3 bases. The length of the CDR3 is 20 residues. Germline assignment: CDR1 SGHAT and CDR2 FQDESV (reference sequence). Together with reference TRBV11-1 and TRBJ2-6, the CDR3 gives the full variable domain: EAEVAQSPRYKITEKSQAVAFWCDPISGHATLYWYRQILGQGPELLVQFQDESVVDDSQLPKDRFSAERLKGVDSTLKIQPAELGDSAMYLCASSPMREQGMSGGANVLTFGAGSRLTVL.

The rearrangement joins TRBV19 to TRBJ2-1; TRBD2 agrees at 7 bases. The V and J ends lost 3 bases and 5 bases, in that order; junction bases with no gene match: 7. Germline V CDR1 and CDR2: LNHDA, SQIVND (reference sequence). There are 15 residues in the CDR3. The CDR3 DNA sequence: TGTGCCAGTAGTATTGCTTCGGGAGGAGACAATGAGCAGTTCTTC. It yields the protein CASSIASGGDNEQFF.

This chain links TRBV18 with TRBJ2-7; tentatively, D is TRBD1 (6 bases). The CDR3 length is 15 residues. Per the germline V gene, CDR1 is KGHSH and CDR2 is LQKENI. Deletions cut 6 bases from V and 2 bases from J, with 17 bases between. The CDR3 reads CASSPDRSTTYEQYF. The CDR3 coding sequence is TGTGCCAGCTCCCCCGACAGGTCCACGACCTACGAGCAGTACTTC.

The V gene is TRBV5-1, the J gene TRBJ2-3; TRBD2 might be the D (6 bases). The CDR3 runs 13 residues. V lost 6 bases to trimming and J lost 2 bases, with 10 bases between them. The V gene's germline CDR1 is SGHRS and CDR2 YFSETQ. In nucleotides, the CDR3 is TGCGCCAGCATGGGGGAGGACACAGATACGCAGTATTTT. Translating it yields CASMGEDTDTQYF.

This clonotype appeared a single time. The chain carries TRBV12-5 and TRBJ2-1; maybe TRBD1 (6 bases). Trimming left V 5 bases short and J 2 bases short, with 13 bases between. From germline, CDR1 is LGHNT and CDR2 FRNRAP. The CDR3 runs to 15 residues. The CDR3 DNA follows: TGTGCTAGTGGTCCCCAGGGGAGCCCCTACAATGAGCAGTTCTTC. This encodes CASGPQGSPYNEQFF.

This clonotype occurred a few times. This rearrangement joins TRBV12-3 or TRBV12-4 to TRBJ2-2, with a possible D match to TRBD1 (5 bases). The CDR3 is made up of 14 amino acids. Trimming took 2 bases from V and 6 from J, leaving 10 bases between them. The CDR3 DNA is TGTGCCAGCAGTTTAAGGCAGGGATCCGGGGAGCTGTTTTTT. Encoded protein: CASSLRQGSGELFF.

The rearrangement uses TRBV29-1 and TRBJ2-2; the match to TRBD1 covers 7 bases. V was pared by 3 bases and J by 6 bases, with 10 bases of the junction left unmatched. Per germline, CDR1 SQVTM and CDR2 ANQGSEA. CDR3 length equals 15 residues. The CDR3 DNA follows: TGCAGCGTTGACGGCAGGGGGAAGGGACCCGGGGAGCTGTTTTTT. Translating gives CSVDGRGKGPGELFF.

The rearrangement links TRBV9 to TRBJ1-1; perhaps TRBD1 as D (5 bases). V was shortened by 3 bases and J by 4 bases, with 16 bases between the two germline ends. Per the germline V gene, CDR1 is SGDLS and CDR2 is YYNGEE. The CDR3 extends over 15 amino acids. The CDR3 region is CASSEGGEVVTEAFF. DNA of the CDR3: TGTGCCAGCAGCGAAGGAGGGGAGGTCGTCACTGAAGCTTTCTTT.

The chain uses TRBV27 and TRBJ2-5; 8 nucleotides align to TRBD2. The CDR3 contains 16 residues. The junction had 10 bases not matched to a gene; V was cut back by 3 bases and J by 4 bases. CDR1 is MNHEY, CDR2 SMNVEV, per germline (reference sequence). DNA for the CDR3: TGTGCCAGCAGTTTGTCAGCGGGGGCCCCCCGAGAGACCCAGTACTTC. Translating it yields CASSLSAGAPRETQYF.

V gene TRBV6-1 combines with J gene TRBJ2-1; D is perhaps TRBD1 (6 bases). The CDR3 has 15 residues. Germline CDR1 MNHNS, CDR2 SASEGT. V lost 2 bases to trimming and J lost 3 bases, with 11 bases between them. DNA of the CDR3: TGTGCCAGCAGTGAACTAGGGACACGCTACAATGAGCAGTTCTTC. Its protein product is CASSELGTRYNEQFF.

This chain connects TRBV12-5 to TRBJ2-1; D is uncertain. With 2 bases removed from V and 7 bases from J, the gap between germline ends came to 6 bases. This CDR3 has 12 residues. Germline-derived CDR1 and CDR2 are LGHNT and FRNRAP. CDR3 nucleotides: TGTGCTAGTGGTTTGACCGTAAATGAGCAGTTCTTC. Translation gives CASGLTVNEQFF.

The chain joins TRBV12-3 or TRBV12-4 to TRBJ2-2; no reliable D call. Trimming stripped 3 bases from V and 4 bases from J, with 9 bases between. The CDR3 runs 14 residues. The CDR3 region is CASSFVRITGELFF. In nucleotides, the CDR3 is TGTGCCAGCAGTTTTGTTCGAATCACCGGGGAGCTGTTTTTT.

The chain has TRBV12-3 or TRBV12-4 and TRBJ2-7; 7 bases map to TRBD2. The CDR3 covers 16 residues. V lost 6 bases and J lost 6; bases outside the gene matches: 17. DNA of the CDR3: TGTGCCAGCAGAAGAGCAACAGCGGGGTTGCGAGGCGAGCAGTACTTC. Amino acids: CASRRATAGLRGEQYF.

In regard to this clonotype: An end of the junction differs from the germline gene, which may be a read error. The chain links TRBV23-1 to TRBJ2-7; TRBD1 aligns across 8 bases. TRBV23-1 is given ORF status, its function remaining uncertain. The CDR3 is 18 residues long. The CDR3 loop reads CASSQSGTPGQGIYGQYF. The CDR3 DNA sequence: TGCGCCAGCAGTCAATCAGGGACCCCCGGACAGGGAATCTACGGGCAGTACTTC.

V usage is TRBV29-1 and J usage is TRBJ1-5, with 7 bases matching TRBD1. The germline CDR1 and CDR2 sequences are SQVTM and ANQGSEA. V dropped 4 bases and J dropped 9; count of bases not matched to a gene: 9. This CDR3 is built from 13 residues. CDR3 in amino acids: CSVGQGEGGPQHF. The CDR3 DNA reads TGCAGCGTTGGACAGGGCGAGGGGGGGCCCCAGCATTTT. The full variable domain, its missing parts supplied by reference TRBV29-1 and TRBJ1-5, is SAVISQKPSRDICQRGTSLTIQCQVDSQVTMMFWYRQQPGQSLTLIATANQGSEATYESGFVIDKFPISRPNLTFSTLTVSNMSPEDSSIYLCSVGQGEGGPQHFGDGTRLSIL.

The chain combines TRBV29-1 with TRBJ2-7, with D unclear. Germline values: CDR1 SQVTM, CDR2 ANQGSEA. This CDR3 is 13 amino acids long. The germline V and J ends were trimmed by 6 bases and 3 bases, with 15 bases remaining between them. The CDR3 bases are TGCAGCGTCCGGACGGAAGACCACTACGAGCAGTACTTC. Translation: CSVRTEDHYEQYF.

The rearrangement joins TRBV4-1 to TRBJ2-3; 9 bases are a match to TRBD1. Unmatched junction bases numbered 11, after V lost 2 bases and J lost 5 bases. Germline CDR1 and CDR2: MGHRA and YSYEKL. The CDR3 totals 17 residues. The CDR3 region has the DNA TGCGCCAGCAGCCAATCCGCCTGGACAGGGGATGGAGATACGCAGTATTTT. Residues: CASSQSAWTGDGDTQYF.

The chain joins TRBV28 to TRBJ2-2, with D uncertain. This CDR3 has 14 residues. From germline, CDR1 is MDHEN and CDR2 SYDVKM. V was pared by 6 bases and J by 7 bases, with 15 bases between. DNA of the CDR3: TGTGCCAGCAGCTGGGCCCCAGAGGTCGGGGAGCTGTTTTTT. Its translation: CASSWAPEVGELFF.

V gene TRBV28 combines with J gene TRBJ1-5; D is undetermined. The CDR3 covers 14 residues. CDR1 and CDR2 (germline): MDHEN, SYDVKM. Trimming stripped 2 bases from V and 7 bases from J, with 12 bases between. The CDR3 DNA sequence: TGTGCCAGCAGTTTACCCGTCTCGGTCCAGCCCCAGCATTTT. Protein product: CASSLPVSVQPQHF. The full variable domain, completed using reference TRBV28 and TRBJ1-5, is DVKVTQSSRYLVKRTGEKVFLECVQDMDHENMFWYRQDPGLGLRLIYFSYDVKMKEKGDIPEGYSVSREKKERFSLILESASTNQTSMYLCASSLPVSVQPQHFGDGTRLSIL.

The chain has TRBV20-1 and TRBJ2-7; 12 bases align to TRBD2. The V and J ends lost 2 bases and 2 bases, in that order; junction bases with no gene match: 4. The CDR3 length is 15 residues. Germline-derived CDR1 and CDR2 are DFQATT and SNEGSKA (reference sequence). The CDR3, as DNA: TGCAGTGCTAGAAATCTAGCGGGAGGGACCTACGAGCAGTACTTC. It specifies CSARNLAGGTYEQYF.

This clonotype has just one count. The CDR3 region has the DNA TGTGCCAGCAGTTACGCCCTTACACAGGGGAGAACGCAGTATTTT. It encodes CASSYALTQGRTQYF. The chain is built from TRBV6-6 and TRBJ2-3, with 7 bases identical to TRBD1. CDR3 length: 15 residues. Trimming took 2 bases from V and 9 from J; bases not matched to a gene: 11. Germline CDR1 MNHNY, CDR2 SVGAGI (reference sequence).

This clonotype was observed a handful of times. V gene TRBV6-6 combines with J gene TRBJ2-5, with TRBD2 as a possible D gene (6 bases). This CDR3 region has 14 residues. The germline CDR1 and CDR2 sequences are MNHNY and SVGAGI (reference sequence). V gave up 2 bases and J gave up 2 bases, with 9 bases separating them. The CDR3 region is CASSYRGRQETQYF. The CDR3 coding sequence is TGTGCCAGCAGTTACCGGGGGAGGCAAGAGACCCAGTACTTC.

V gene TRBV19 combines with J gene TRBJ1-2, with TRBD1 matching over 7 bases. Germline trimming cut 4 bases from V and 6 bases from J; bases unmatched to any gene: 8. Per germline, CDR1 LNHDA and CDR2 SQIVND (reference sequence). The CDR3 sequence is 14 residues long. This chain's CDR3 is CASSRGGTANGYTF. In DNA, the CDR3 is TGTGCCAGTAGTAGAGGGGGCACGGCGAATGGCTACACCTTC.

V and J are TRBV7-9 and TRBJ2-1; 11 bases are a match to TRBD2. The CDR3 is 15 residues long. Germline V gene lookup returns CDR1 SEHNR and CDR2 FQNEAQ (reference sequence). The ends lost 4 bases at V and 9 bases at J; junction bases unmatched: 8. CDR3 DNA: TGTGCCAGCAGCTCCCGACTAGCGGGGAAAGGTGAGCAGTTCTTC. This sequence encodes CASSSRLAGKGEQFF.